These 10 T cell receptor beta chains were all obtained from the same sample, sequenced in a study of blood T cells in healthy people across ages. The authors ran a second PCR of roughly 7 to 11 cycles using a sample-barcoded 5' primer and a J-beta primer mix. TCRdb re-derived calls from the 5' RACE reads in MiXCR, one entry per CDR3 protein. This sample has 910,000 or so distinct CDR3 sequences, with just over 50% found just once. Sequenced: blood. All receptors come from a woman aged 55-75 years in good health.

The chain employs TRBV12-3 or TRBV12-4 and TRBJ2-4; possible D gene TRBD2, 6 bases. The germline V and J ends were trimmed by 2 bases and 5 bases, with 13 bases remaining between them. There are 15 residues in the CDR3. The DNA of the CDR3 is TGTGCCAGCAGTTTAAGGCCAGGGAGGCAAAACATTCAGTACTTC. It specifies CASSLRPGRQNIQYF.

The V and J genes are TRBV6-1 and TRBJ2-1; 14 bases align to TRBD2. CDR1 is MNHNS, CDR2 SASEGT, per germline. The CDR3 runs 15 residues. V shed 7 bases, J shed 6 bases, and the junction held 5 bases outside the gene matches. The CDR3 DNA is TGTGCCAGCACGAGGGGGACTAGCGGGAGCAATGAGCAGTTCTTC. Encoded protein: CASTRGTSGSNEQFF.

The V call is TRBV5-1, the J call TRBJ2-4; D possibly corresponds to TRBD2 (5 bases). Gene TRBJ2-7 matches the end of the DNA better, so the J call may be wrong. Germline V lookup: CDR1 SGHRS, CDR2 YFSETQ. The CDR3 sequence is 14 residues long. CDR3 amino acids: CASSLAVTTHEQYF. DNA for the CDR3: TGCGCCAGCAGCTTGGCGGTGACTACCCACGAGCAGTACTTC.

The chain combines TRBV20-1 with TRBJ2-7; D is unclear. Trimming stripped 1 base from V and 0 bases from J, with 10 bases between. The germline CDR1 and CDR2 sequences are DFQATT and SNEGSKA (reference sequence). CDR3 size: 14 residues. The CDR3 protein is CSARGWMDSYEQYF. DNA for the CDR3: TGCAGTGCTAGAGGTTGGATGGACTCCTACGAGCAGTACTTC.

The chain is built from TRBV13 and TRBJ2-7; the D gene is possibly TRBD1 (6 bases). Between the trimmed V and J ends, which lost 5 bases and 2 bases, there was a span of 16 bases. There are 15 residues in the CDR3. Germline V gives CDR1 PRHDT, CDR2 FYEKMQ (reference sequence). CDR3 sequence: CASSRHTQGTYEQYF. In nucleotides, the CDR3 is TGTGCCAGCAGCCGACATACACAGGGTACCTACGAGCAGTACTTC.

This clonotype is a singleton in its sample. The chain joins TRBV2 to TRBJ2-5; tentatively, D is TRBD2 (6 bases). The V gene's germline CDR1 is SNHLY and CDR2 FYNNEI. V was pared by 1 base and J by 3 bases, with 9 bases between. This CDR3 spans 14 amino acids. CDR3 protein: CASSEGLVEETQYF. CDR3 bases: TGTGCCAGCAGTGAAGGACTAGTCGAAGAGACCCAGTACTTC.

The gene calls are TRBV28 and TRBJ2-2; 8 bases line up with TRBD2. The CDR3 covers 16 residues. With V trimmed by 7 bases and J by 2 bases, 9 bases remained unmatched. Germline CDR1 MDHEN, CDR2 SYDVKM. The CDR3 DNA reads as TGTGCCAGCACCCCTGTAGCGGGGCTTAACACCGGGGAGCTGTTTTTT. Translating it yields CASTPVAGLNTGELFF.

CDR3 DNA sequence: TGTGCCAACCCCGGCTCGGGAAATCAGCCCCAGCATTTT. This translates into CANPGSGNQPQHF. V gene TRBV3-1 combines with J gene TRBJ1-5; D uncertain. The CDR3 has 13 residues. Germline V lookup: CDR1 LGHDT, CDR2 YNNKEL (reference sequence). Trimming took 10 bases from V and 4 from J, leaving 14 bases between them. The full variable domain, rest sourced from reference TRBV3-1 and TRBJ1-5, is DTAVSQTPKYLVTQMGNDKSIKCEQNLGHDTMYWYKQDSKKFLKIMFSYNNKELIINETVPNRFSPKSPDKAHLNLHINSLELGDSAVYFCANPGSGNQPQHFGDGTRLSIL.

This rearrangement joins TRBV5-1 to TRBJ2-3; 16 nucleotides line up with TRBD2. Germline V lookup: CDR1 SGHRS, CDR2 YFSETQ. V was clipped by 0 bases and J by 0 bases; unmatched bases: 10. The CDR3 length is 21 residues. The DNA of the CDR3 is TGCGCCAGCAGCTTGGCCTCCCCGGGACTAGCGGGAGGGATTAGCACAGATACGCAGTATTTT. Its translation: CASSLASPGLAGGISTDTQYF. The complete variable domain, with remaining parts taken from reference TRBV5-1 and TRBJ2-3, reads KAGVTQTPRYLIKTRGQQVTLSCSPISGHRSVSWYQQTPGQGLQFLFEYFSETQRNKGNFPGRFSGRQFSNSRSEMNVSTLELGDSALYLCASSLASPGLAGGISTDTQYFGPGTRLTVL.

Of note for this clonotype: Sequence at one end of the junction differs from germline and may be a read error. The rearrangement uses TRBV28 and TRBJ1-4; 9 bases are shared with TRBD1. The germline CDR1 and CDR2 sequences are MDHEN and SYDVKM. The CDR3 is made up of 15 amino acids. For the CDR3, the DNA is TGTGCCACCATGATGAGGGACAGGGTGTTTGAAGAACTGTTTTTT. Its protein product is CATMMRDRVFEELFF.